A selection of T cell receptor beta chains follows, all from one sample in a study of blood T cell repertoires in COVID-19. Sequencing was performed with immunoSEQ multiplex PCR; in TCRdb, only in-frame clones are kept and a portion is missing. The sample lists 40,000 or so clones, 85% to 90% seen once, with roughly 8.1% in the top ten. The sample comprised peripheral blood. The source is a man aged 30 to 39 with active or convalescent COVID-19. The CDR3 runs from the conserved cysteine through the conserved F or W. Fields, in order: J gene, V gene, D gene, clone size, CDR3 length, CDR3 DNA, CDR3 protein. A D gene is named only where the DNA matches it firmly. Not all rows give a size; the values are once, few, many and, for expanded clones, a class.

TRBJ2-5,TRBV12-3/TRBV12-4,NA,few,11,TGTGCCAGCAGTTACAGTAAGACCCAGTACTTC,CASSYSKTQYF
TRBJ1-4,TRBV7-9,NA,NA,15,TGTGCCAGCAGCCCCCGGAGCGGGGTAGGGGAAAAACTGTTTTTT,CASSPRSGVGEKLFF
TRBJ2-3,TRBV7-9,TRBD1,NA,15,TGTGCCAGCAGCCCGGGACAGGGGGCCGCGGATACGCAGTATTTT,CASSPGQGAADTQYF
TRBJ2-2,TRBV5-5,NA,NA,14,TGTGCCAGCAGCCTTGCGGCCGGGACCGGGGAGCTGTTTTTT,CASSLAAGTGELFF
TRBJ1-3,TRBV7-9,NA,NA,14,TGTGCCAGCAGCTTACAGGCTTCTGGAAACACCATATATTTT,CASSLQASGNTIYF
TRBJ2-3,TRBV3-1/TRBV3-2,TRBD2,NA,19,TGTGCCAGCAGCCACCCCGGGACTAGCGGGTGGGACCACACAGATACGCAGTATTTT,CASSHPGTSGWDHTDTQYF
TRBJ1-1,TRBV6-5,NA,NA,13,TGTGCCAGCCAAAAGACAATGAACACTGAAGCTTTCTTT,CASQKTMNTEAFF
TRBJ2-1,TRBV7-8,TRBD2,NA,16,TGTGCCAGCAGACCATCGGGTAGCGGGAGTACGAATGAGCAGTTCTTC,CASRPSGSGSTNEQFF
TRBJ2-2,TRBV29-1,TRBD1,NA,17,TGCAGCGCCACAGGGGTAACACGCCAATCAAACACCGGGGAGCTGTTTTTT,CSATGVTRQSNTGELFF
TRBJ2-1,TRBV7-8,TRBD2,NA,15,TGTGCCAGCAGCTTACTAGCGGGGACTTACAATGAGCAGTTCTTC,CASSLLAGTYNEQFF
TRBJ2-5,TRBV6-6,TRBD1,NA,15,TGTGCCAGCAGTGGCCAGGGGGTAAACCAAGAGACCCAGTACTTC,CASSGQGVNQETQYF
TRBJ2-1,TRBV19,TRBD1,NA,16,TGTGCCAGTAGGTCAGGGCGGACAGGGGCTCTCGAGGAGCAGTTCTTC,CASRSGRTGALEEQFF
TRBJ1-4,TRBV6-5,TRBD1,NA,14,TGTGCCAGCAGTTTCGGACAGGGTCGGGAAAAACTGTTTTTT,CASSFGQGREKLFF
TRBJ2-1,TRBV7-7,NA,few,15,TGTGCTAGCAGCTTAGGAGACAGCTTACAATACGAGCAGTTCTTC,CASSLGDSLQYEQFF
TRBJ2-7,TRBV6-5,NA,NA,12,TGTGCCAGCAGGGACAGTTCCTACGAGCAGTACTTC,CASRDSSYEQYF
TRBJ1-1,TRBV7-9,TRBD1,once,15,TGTGCCAGCAGCTCGACGGGACAGGGAGGAGCTGAAGCTTTCTTT,CASSSTGQGGAEAFF
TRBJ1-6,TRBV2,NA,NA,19,TGTGCCAGCAGCGACCTACAGGATCGTGCATCTACTTATAATTCACCCCTCCACTTT,CASSDLQDRASTYNSPLHF
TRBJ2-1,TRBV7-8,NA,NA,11,TGTGCCAGCAGCCCCCGGGGGGAGCAGTTCTTC,CASSPRGEQFF
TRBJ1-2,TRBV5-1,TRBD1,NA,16,TGCGCCAGCAGCTTTAGACAGGGTCTATTTTCTTATGGCTACACCTTC,CASSFRQGLFSYGYTF
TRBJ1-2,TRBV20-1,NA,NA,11,TGCAGTGCTAGAGAGAGGAATGGCTACACCTTC,CSARERNGYTF
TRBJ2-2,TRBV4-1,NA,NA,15,TGCGCCAGCAGCCAAGTAGGGGCACACACCGGGGAGCTGTTTTTT,CASSQVGAHTGELFF
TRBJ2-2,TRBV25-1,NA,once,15,TGTGCCAGCAGTCCGGAGCGAGGTAACACCGGGGAGCTGTTTTTT,CASSPERGNTGELFF
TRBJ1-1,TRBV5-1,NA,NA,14,TGCGCCAGCAGCGTACCACAGCAGAACACTGAAGCTTTCTTT,CASSVPQQNTEAFF
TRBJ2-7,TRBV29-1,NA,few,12,TGCAGCGTTGAAGTTAGTCCTCTGGAGCAGTACTTC,CSVEVSPLEQYF
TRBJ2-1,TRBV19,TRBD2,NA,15,TGTGCCAGTAGAGAGGGACTAGCGAGCTCCAATGAGCAGTTCTTC,CASREGLASSNEQFF
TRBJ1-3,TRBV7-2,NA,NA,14,TGTGCCAGCAGCTCGCCGGGATCTGGAAACACCATATATTTT,CASSSPGSGNTIYF
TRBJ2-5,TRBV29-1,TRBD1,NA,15,TGCAGCGTGGGACCGGGACAGGGCTACCAAGAGACCCAGTACTTC,CSVGPGQGYQETQYF
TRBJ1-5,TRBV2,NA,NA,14,TGTGCCAGCAGTGATGGGGGCGGCAATCAGCCCCAGCATTTT,CASSDGGGNQPQHF
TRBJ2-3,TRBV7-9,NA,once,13,TGTGCCTTCAATCCCGGTGGTCCAGATACGCAGTATTTT,CAFNPGGPDTQYF
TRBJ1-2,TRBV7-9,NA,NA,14,TGTGCCAGCAGCTTACGGGGACACAACTATGGCTACACCTTC,CASSLRGHNYGYTF
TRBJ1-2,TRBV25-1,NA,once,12,TGTGCCAGCCTACAGGCCGACTATGGCTACACCTTC,CASLQADYGYTF
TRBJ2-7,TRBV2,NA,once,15,TGTGCCAGCAGTGAAGCGGGGACTTCTACCTACGAGCAGTACTTC,CASSEAGTSTYEQYF
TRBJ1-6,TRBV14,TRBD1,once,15,TGTGCCAGCAGCCTCGTAGGACAGGGCTACGCACCCCTCCACTTT,CASSLVGQGYAPLHF
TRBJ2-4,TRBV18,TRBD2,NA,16,TGTGCCAGCTCACCAATCACTAGCGCCGCCAAAAACATTCAGTACTTC,CASSPITSAAKNIQYF
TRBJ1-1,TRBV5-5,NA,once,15,TGTGCCAGCAGCTTGGGCTGGGGGCTGGTCACTGAAGCTTTCTTT,CASSLGWGLVTEAFF
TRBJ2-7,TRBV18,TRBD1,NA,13,TGTGCCAGCTCCCTAGGACAGGGGGACGAGCAGTACTTC,CASSLGQGDEQYF
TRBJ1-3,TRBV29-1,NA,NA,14,TGCAGCGTTGTGGGCGTCCAGGGGGGAAACACCATATATTTT,CSVVGVQGGNTIYF
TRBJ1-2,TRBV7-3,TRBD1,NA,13,TGTGCCAGCAGCTTTGGACAGGACTATGGCTACACCTTC,CASSFGQDYGYTF
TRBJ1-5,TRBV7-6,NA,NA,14,TGTGCCAGCAGCTTATCATCAGGGCATCAGCCCCAGCATTTT,CASSLSSGHQPQHF
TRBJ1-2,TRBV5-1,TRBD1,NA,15,TGCGCCAGCAGCTTACCTGGGACAGGGAATGACGGCTACACCTTC,CASSLPGTGNDGYTF